The entry below describes one TCR beta chain. Its antigen remains undetermined. Base qualities are missing; no much larger clone stands one base away. This specimen belongs to a study of blood T cell repertoires in COVID-19 (dated by TCRdb to 2020 to 2022). About the full investigation: Samples from collaborators originated in the United States, Italy and Spain and spanned both the acute and convalescent phases of COVID-19. Where HLA class I and class II types were available, the types were taken from metadata supplied by the sample provider, not from assay-based typing. Deeply sampled blood TCRbeta repertoires from subjects exposed to, actively infected with, or recovered from COVID-19 were included in the dataset. A freely available public database, intended as a resource for researchers studying the immune response to SARS-CoV-2, is where the repertoires were released. The material from the prospective study consisted of cDNA or gDNA derived from T cells, B-cell-depleted T cells, or PBMCs. A de-identified subject ID, COVID-19 status, age in years and sex were almost always included in the sample metadata. The samples were drawn from the first 160 participants of the ongoing ImmuneRACE study and from under 1,500 subjects provided by 6 global collaborators.

TCRbeta CDR3 regions were amplified from genomic DNA using the immunoSEQ Assay, a bias-controlled multiplex PCR. In the authors' own workflow: Within the assay, amplification of reference gene primers was used to estimate how many nucleated cells each sample contained. Sequence reads were collapsed and filtered to measure the absolute abundance of every unique TCRbeta CDR3 rearrangement. For each sample, productive Simpson clonality was calculated as the square root of Simpson's diversity index across productive rearrangements. This is the immuneACCESS table as TCRdb keeps it, with only in-frame sequences that have V and J called. A part of the clones is gone; compared with another copy, unresolved V genes explain less than half, and the rest is unexplained. The DNA was the basis for D and trimming; V, J and clone size are from that table. This sample has about 74,000 clones in its table, and approximately 80% of those were observed once. The ten largest clones capture 15% to 18% of the sample.

Overall study results and their limits: Clinical and demographic metadata were provided uncurated, with the amount varying by source and participant.

Deletion took 6 bases off V and 7 bases off J, with a span of 15 bases between the germline ends. CDR1 and CDR2 (MNHEY, SVGAGI) derive from the germline V gene. The cysteine opens and the phenylalanine closes a CDR3 of 14 amino acids. Kept here is only the CDR3 DNA, which spans 42 bases and is read in frame from base 1. The collaborating institutions used their own protocols to collect whole blood in K2EDTA tubes. For TCRbeta analysis, collaborator samples were shipped as frozen whole blood, as isolated PBMCs, or as DNA extracted from either sample type. The chain couples TRBV6-5 to TRBJ1-4; TRBD1 is possibly the D segment (6 matching bases). This receptor was taken from a human donor in a cohort sampled during active COVID-19. Sequenced input: peripheral blood. The CDR3 reads CASRGRTGSEKLFF. The DNA sequence is TGTGCCAGCAGAGGGAGAACAGGGAGTGAAAAACTGTTTTTT.